Listed below are T cell receptor beta chains from one sample, sequenced in a study of T cell repertoires in cytomegalovirus infection. TCRdb analysed the reads with MiXCR anew, one entry per CDR3 protein. Seen here are around 450,000 distinct CDR3 sequences, about 11% observed once, and the top ten hold roughly 10%. Sequenced material: PBMCs. The origin of the receptors is a human donor in good health (CMV status not recorded). Some clones in this sample may be carry-over from other donors' samples. Both conserved end residues are part of each CDR3. Each record gives: J gene, clone size, D gene, V gene, CDR3 protein, CDR3 DNA. The D gene is left open where the match is weak. Size tells how often a clone was seen (once, few, many) or the class of an expanded clone, and some rows leave it out.

TRBJ2-3,many,TRBD2,TRBV20-1,CSARLADTDTQYF,TGCAGTGCGAGACTAGCGGACACAGATACGCAGTATTTT
TRBJ1-2,.,.,TRBV5-6,CASSLARGSHGYTF,TGTGCCAGCAGCTTGGCCAGGGGATCCCATGGCTACACCTTC
TRBJ1-5,few,.,TRBV6-1,CASSEPQNNQPQHF,TGTGCCAGCAGTGAGCCACAAAACAATCAGCCCCAGCATTTT
TRBJ1-3,.,.,TRBV13,CASSLNQGLGSGNTIYF,TGTGCCAGCAGCTTAAACCAGGGGCTCGGATCTGGAAACACCATATATTTT
TRBJ1-2,many,.,TRBV27,CASSSAQGLLGYTF,TGTGCCAGCAGTTCCGCGCAGGGTTTACTAGGCTACACCTTC
TRBJ1-3,many,.,TRBV15,CATTQKMAATGENTIYF,TGTGCCACCACCCAAAAAATGGCAGCTACTGGCGAAAACACCATATATTTT
TRBJ2-2,.,TRBD1,TRBV6-1,CASSVDRGNTGELFF,TGTGCCAGCAGTGTCGACAGGGGCAACACCGGGGAGCTGTTTTTT
TRBJ2-5,many,.,TRBV7-9,CASSLGGSPKETQYF,TGTGCCAGCAGCTTAGGCGGTAGTCCGAAAGAGACCCAGTACTTC
TRBJ1-6,many,.,TRBV30,CAVRSSSSYNSPLHF,TGTGCCGTTAGGAGTTCGAGCTCCTATAATTCACCCCTCCACTTT
TRBJ2-4,many,.,TRBV6-5,CASSASGVAKNIQYF,TGTGCCAGCAGTGCCTCCGGGGTAGCCAAAAACATTCAGTACTTC
TRBJ1-4,many,TRBD1,TRBV28,CASSSGQGTTNEKLFF,TGTGCCAGCAGTTCGGGACAGGGTACAACTAATGAAAAACTGTTTTTT
TRBJ2-5,many,.,TRBV28,CASSSFGTEQETQYF,TGTGCCAGCTCCTCCTTCGGGACCGAACAAGAGACCCAGTACTTC
TRBJ1-6,few,.,TRBV11-2,CASGGFGENSPLHF,TGTGCCAGCGGGGGGTTCGGCGAGAATTCACCCCTCCACTTT
TRBJ2-7,.,TRBD1,TRBV18,CASSQGTGRTYEQYF,TGTGCCAGCTCACAAGGGACAGGGAGAACCTACGAGCAGTACTTC
TRBJ1-5,many,.,TRBV19,CASSLRASSNQPQHF,TGTGCCAGTAGTCTCAGGGCCTCTAGCAATCAGCCCCAGCATTTT
TRBJ2-3,many,.,TRBV11-2,CASSGDSYPSTDTQYF,TGTGCCAGCAGCGGAGACAGCTACCCGAGCACAGATACGCAGTATTTT
TRBJ2-2,many,TRBD2,TRBV6-1,CASRRGTSGATGELFF,TGTGCCAGCAGACGCGGGACTAGCGGAGCCACCGGGGAGCTGTTTTTT
TRBJ2-1,few,TRBD2,TRBV7-3,CASSQTSGSGGQFF,TGTGCCAGCAGCCAGACTAGCGGGAGTGGTGGACAGTTCTTC
TRBJ1-5,.,.,TRBV12-3/TRBV12-4,CASSLTSGPQHF,TGTGCCAGCAGTTTAACGTCAGGACCCCAGCATTTT
TRBJ2-1,.,.,TRBV4-1,CASSLQRVGSNDEQFF,TGCGCCAGCAGCCTTCAGCGTGTCGGGAGCAACGATGAGCAGTTCTTC
TRBJ2-7,many,.,TRBV6-6,CASSYNQGSREQYF,TGTGCCAGCAGTTACAACCAGGGATCTCGGGAGCAGTACTTC
TRBJ2-3,many,.,TRBV7-3,CASSFLGRRTDTQYF,TGTGCCAGCAGCTTTTTAGGTCGACGCACAGATACGCAGTATTTT
TRBJ1-6,.,TRBD1,TRBV20-1,CSARGRTGGSPLHF,TGCAGTGCTAGAGGTCGGACAGGTGGTTCACCCCTCCACTTT
TRBJ1-5,many,.,TRBV2,CASSEALGQQPQHF,TGTGCCAGCAGTGAAGCGTTAGGGCAGCAGCCCCAGCATTTT
TRBJ1-5,many,.,TRBV7-9,CASSLGMSSNQPQHF,TGTGCCAGCAGCTTAGGGATGAGTAGCAATCAGCCCCAGCATTTT
TRBJ1-6,many,.,TRBV11-2,CASSPSQDSPLHF,TGTGCCAGCAGCCCAAGTCAGGATTCACCCCTCCACTTT
TRBJ1-1,many,TRBD1,TRBV12-3/TRBV12-4,CASSIYSGGPNTEAFF,TGTGCCAGCAGCATCTATTCAGGGGGCCCGAACACTGAAGCTTTCTTT
TRBJ1-2,.,.,TRBV18,CASSPGSIEVYGYTF,TGTGCCAGCTCACCAGGGAGTATCGAGGTTTATGGCTACACCTTC
TRBJ2-7,many,.,TRBV11-1,CASSPHAGREQYF,TGTGCCAGCAGCCCCCACGCGGGGAGGGAGCAGTACTTC
TRBJ2-7,many,TRBD2,TRBV10-3,CAISRTSGETYEQYF,TGTGCCATCAGTCGGACTAGCGGGGAGACCTACGAGCAGTACTTC
TRBJ1-1,many,.,TRBV5-6,CASTFQGTRGSGRSEAFF,TGTGCCAGCACCTTCCAGGGGACAAGGGGATCGGGGAGGTCTGAAGCTTTCTTT
TRBJ2-7,many,.,TRBV7-3,CASSLMVAATGYEQYF,TGTGCCAGCAGCTTAATGGTGGCAGCAACAGGCTACGAGCAGTACTTC
TRBJ2-7,few,.,TRBV6-5,CASSYVKGAGEQYF,TGTGCCAGCAGTTACGTTAAGGGGGCGGGGGAGCAGTACTTC
TRBJ2-3,few,.,TRBV2,CASSGKAGRTDTQYF,TGTGCCAGCAGTGGGAAGGCAGGGCGCACAGATACGCAGTATTTT
TRBJ2-7,many,.,TRBV7-2,CASSLAGDRSYEQYF,TGTGCCAGCAGCTTAGCGGGCGACCGCTCCTACGAGCAGTACTTC
TRBJ2-2,many,.,TRBV6-1,CASSPNRDTNTGELFF,TGTGCCAGCAGTCCGAACCGTGATACGAACACCGGGGAGCTGTTTTTT
TRBJ2-3,few,.,TRBV3-1,CASSPTDGGESTDTQYF,TGTGCCAGCAGCCCCACGGACGGGGGCGAGAGCACAGATACGCAGTATTTT
TRBJ1-6,many,.,TRBV10-3,CAISGTAPDVNSPLHF,TGTGCCATCAGTGGGACCGCCCCTGACGTAAATTCACCCCTCCACTTT
TRBJ1-1,many,.,TRBV11-2,CASSLEWGGSNTEAFF,TGTGCCAGCAGCCTAGAGTGGGGGGGATCGAACACTGAAGCTTTCTTT
TRBJ1-1,many,.,TRBV5-5,CASSFWVGNTEAFF,TGTGCCAGCAGCTTCTGGGTGGGGAACACTGAAGCTTTCTTT
TRBJ1-2,.,.,TRBV3-1,CASSQDQAIGYTF,TGTGCCAGCAGCCAAGACCAAGCCATCGGCTACACCTTC
TRBJ1-2,many,.,TRBV7-3,CASSFGGGNYGYTF,TGTGCCAGCAGCTTCGGGGGGGGGAACTATGGCTACACCTTC
TRBJ1-1,many,TRBD1,TRBV2,CASKGQQNTEAFF,TGTGCCAGCAAGGGACAGCAGAACACTGAAGCTTTCTTT
TRBJ2-1,many,.,TRBV10-3,CAIKTGGVPYNEQFF,TGTGCCATTAAGACAGGTGGGGTACCCTACAATGAGCAGTTCTTC